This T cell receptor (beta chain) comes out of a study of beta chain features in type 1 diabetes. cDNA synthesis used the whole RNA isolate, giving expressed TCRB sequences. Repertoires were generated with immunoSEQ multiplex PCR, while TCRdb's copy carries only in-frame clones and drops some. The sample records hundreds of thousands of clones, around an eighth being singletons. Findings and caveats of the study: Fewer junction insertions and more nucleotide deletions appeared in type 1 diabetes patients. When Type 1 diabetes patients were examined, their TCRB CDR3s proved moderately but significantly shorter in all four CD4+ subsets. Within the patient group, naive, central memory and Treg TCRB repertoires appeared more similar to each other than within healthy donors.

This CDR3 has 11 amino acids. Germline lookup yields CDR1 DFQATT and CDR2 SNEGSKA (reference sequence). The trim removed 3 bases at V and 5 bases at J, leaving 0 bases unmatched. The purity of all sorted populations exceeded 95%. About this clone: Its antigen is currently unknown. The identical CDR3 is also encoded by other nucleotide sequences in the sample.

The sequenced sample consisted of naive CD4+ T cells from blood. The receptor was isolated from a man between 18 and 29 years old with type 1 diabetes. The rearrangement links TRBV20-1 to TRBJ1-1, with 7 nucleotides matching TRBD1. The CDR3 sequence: CSASRGTEAFF. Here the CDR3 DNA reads TGCAGTGCTAGCAGGGGGACTGAAGCTTTCTTT.